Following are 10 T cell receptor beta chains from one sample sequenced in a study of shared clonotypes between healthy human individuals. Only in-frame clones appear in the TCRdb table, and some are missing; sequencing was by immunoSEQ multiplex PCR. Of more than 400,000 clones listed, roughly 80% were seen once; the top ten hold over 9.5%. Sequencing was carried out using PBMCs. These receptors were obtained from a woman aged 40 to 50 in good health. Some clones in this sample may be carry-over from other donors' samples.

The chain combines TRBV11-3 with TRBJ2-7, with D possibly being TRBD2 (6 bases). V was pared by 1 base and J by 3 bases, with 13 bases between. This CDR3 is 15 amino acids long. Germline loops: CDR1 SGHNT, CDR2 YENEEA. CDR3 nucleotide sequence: TGTGCCAGCAGCTTAGCCCCGGGGGTTGGCTACGAGCAGTACTTC. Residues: CASSLAPGVGYEQYF. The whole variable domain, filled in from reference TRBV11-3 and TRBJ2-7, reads EAGVVQSPRYKIIEKKQPVAFWCNPISGHNTLYWYLQNLGQGPELLIRYENEEAVDDSQLPKDRFSAERLKGVDSTLKIQPAELGDSAVYLCASSLAPGVGYEQYFGPGTRLTVT.

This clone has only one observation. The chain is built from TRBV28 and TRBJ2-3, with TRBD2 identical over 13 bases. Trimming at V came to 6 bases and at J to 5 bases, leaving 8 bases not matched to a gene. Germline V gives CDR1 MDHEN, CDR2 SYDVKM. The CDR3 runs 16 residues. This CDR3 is CASSLLLAGGRDTQYF. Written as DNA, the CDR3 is TGTGCCAGCAGCCTCCTACTAGCGGGAGGGCGAGATACGCAGTATTTT.

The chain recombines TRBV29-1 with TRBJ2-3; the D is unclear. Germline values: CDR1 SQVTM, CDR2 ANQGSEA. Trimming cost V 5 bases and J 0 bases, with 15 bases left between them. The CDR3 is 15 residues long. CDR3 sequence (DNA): TGCAGCGTTTATATCTTTGAAAAAAGCACAGATACGCAGTATTTT. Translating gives CSVYIFEKSTDTQYF.

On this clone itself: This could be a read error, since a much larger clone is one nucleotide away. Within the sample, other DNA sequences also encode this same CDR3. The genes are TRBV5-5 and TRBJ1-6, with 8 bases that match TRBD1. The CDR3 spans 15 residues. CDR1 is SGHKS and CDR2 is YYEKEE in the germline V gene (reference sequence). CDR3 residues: CASSPGQGADSPLHF. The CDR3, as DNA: TGTGCCAGCAGCCCCGGGCAGGGGGCGGATTCACCCCTACACTTT.

The DNA for the CDR3 is TGCGCCAGCAGCTTGGGGCGTCCCGTGGCTGGGGCCAACGTCCTGACTTTC. The encoded protein is CASSLGRPVAGANVLTF. The J gene is TRBJ2-6, the V gene TRBV5-1; no reliable D call. Germline V gene lookup returns CDR1 SGHRS and CDR2 YFSETQ. V lost 0 bases to trimming and J lost 2 bases, with 12 bases between them. This CDR3 is built from 17 residues.

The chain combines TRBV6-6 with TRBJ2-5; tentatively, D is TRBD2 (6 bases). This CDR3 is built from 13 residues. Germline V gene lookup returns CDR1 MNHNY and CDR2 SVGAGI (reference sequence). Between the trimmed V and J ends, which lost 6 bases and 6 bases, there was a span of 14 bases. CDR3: CASSEGSGQTQYF. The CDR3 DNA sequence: TGTGCCAGCAGCGAAGGTAGCGGACAGACCCAGTACTTC.

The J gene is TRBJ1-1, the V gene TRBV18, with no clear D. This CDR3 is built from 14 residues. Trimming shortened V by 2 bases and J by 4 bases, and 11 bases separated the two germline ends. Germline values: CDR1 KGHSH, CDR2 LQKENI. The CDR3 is CASSPTRAGTEAFF. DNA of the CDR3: TGTGCCAGCTCACCAACGAGGGCGGGCACTGAAGCTTTCTTT.

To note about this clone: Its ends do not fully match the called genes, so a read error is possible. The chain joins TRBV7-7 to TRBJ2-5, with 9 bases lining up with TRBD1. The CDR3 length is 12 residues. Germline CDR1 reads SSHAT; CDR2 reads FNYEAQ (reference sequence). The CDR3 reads CASSSGGQGQYF. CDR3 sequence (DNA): TGTGCTAGCAGCTCGGGGGGACAGGGACAGTACTTC. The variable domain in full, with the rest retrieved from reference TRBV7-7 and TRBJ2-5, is GAGVSQSPRYKVTKRGQDVTLRCDPISSHATLYWYQQALGQGPEFLTYFNYEAQPDKSGLPSDRFSAERPEGSISTLTIQRTEQRDSAMYRCASSSGGQGQYFGPGTRLLVL.

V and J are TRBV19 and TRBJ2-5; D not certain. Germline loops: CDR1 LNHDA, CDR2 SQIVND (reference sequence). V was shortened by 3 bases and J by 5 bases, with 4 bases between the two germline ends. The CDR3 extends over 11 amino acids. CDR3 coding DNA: TGTGCCAGTAGTATTGCGGAGACCCAGTACTTC. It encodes CASSIAETQYF.

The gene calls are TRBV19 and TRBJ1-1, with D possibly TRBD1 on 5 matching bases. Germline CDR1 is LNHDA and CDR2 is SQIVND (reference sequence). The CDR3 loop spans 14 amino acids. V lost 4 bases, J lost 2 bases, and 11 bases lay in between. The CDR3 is CASSSGQLNTEAFF. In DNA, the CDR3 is TGTGCCAGTAGTAGCGGACAATTAAACACTGAAGCTTTCTTT.